Below, 21 T cell receptor beta chains from the same sample are listed, as sequenced in a study of sequential checkpoint blockade in melanoma. The treatment is: randomized to nivolumab then ipilimumab (arm A) or the reverse (arm B). TCRdb's copy holds only in-frame clones and misses some; the assay was immunoSEQ multiplex PCR. Seen here are over 20,000 clones, about two thirds observed once, and the top ten hold around a fifth. The sample here was CD8+ T cells sorted from blood (inferred from file names), taken from a patient given nivolumab and ipilimumab in sequence. The receptors were sampled from a human donor with melanoma.

The chain links TRBV5-4 to TRBJ2-1, with D uncertain. Germline V CDR1 and CDR2: SGHNT, YYREEE (reference sequence). Between the trimmed V and J ends, which lost 1 base and 5 bases, there was a span of 4 bases. CDR3 length: 12 residues. The CDR3 DNA is TGTGCCAGCAGCTTGACAGACAATGAGCAGTTCTTC. This codes for CASSLTDNEQFF.

This sequence joins TRBV4-2 and TRBJ2-7, with D perhaps matching TRBD2 (6 bases). Trimming left V 5 bases short and J 4 bases short, with 15 bases between. Germline assignment: CDR1 LGHNA and CDR2 YNFKEQ. This CDR3 comprises 14 residues. CDR3 sequence: CASSFAGSAYEQYF. CDR3 nucleotides: TGTGCCAGCAGCTTTGCGGGGTCGGCGTACGAGCAGTACTTC.

The genes are TRBV28 and TRBJ2-1; D uncertain. Germline CDR1 reads MDHEN; CDR2 reads SYDVKM. The germline V and J ends were trimmed by 6 bases and 7 bases, with 4 bases remaining between them. The CDR3 loop spans 10 amino acids. The CDR3 reads CASSRNEQFF. The CDR3 nucleotides are TGTGCCAGCAGCCGGAATGAGCAGTTCTTC. Full variable domain (rest looked up from reference TRBV28 and TRBJ2-1): DVKVTQSSRYLVKRTGEKVFLECVQDMDHENMFWYRQDPGLGLRLIYFSYDVKMKEKGDIPEGYSVSREKKERFSLILESASTNQTSMYLCASSRNEQFFGPGTRLTVL.

The chain is built from TRBV29-1 and TRBJ1-2, with D possibly matching TRBD1 (5 bases). The germline V and J ends were trimmed by 5 bases and 5 bases, with 18 bases remaining between them. The CDR3 spans 14 residues. CDR1 is SQVTM, CDR2 ANQGSEA, per germline. CDR3 protein: CSVLRGSVSYGYTF. The CDR3 coding sequence is TGCAGCGTTCTAAGGGGCAGCGTCTCTTATGGCTACACCTTC.

The V and J genes are TRBV14 and TRBJ2-7, with 7 bases aligning to TRBD1. Per the germline V gene, CDR1 is SGHDN and CDR2 is FVKESK. The CDR3 is 13 residues long. Germline trimming cut 5 bases from V and 6 bases from J; bases unmatched to any gene: 7. The chain's CDR3 is CASSVWAGGEQYF. The CDR3 coding sequence is TGTGCCAGCAGCGTGTGGGCAGGGGGCGAGCAGTACTTC.

The chain is built from TRBV7-7 and TRBJ2-7, with D possibly being TRBD2 (5 bases). The germline V gene has CDR1 SSHAT and CDR2 FNYEAQ (reference sequence). V was shortened by 5 bases and J by 3 bases, with 11 bases between the two germline ends. This CDR3 has 13 residues. The DNA of the CDR3 is TGTGCCAGCAGCCCGGCGGGCGGCTACGAGCAGTACTTC. The encoded protein is CASSPAGGYEQYF.

This sequence joins TRBV4-3 and TRBJ2-1, with 8 bases lining up with TRBD2. Trimming removed 4 bases from V and 5 bases from J; junction bases left unmatched: 10. CDR3 length: 16 residues. The V gene's germline CDR1 is LGHNA and CDR2 YSLEER. CDR3 sequence reads: CASSLVWAGGNNEQFF. In DNA, the CDR3 is TGCGCCAGCAGCCTAGTTTGGGCGGGGGGAAACAATGAGCAGTTCTTC.

The chain links TRBV29-1 to TRBJ1-6; 7 bases align to TRBD1. Germline V CDR1 and CDR2: SQVTM, ANQGSEA. The CDR3 length is 14 residues. The V gene end was trimmed by 6 bases and the J gene end by 9 bases; junction bases not matched to a gene: 11. The CDR3 protein is CSVAIGQEASPLHF. DNA of the CDR3: TGCAGCGTCGCAATTGGACAGGAGGCTTCACCCCTCCACTTT.

The chain is built from TRBV16 and TRBJ1-5; no reliable D call. Trimming shortened V by 0 bases and J by 4 bases, and 19 bases separated the two germline ends. Germline CDR1 KGHSY, CDR2 FQNENV. The length of the CDR3 is 18 residues. The CDR3 sequence: CASSQSGREDLLNQPQHF. The CDR3, as DNA: TGTGCCAGCAGCCAATCTGGTAGGGAGGATCTCCTGAATCAGCCCCAGCATTTT.

The rearrangement joins TRBV7-2 to TRBJ2-3; D gene unclear. The CDR3 runs 14 residues. The V end lost 0 bases, the J end lost 2 bases, and 6 bases lay between the germline ends. The germline gives CDR1 SGHTA, CDR2 FQGNSA. This CDR3 reads CASSLAHNTDTQYF. CDR3 DNA sequence: TGTGCCAGCAGCTTAGCCCACAACACAGATACGCAGTATTTT.

The rearrangement links TRBV4-1 to TRBJ2-5; D may be TRBD1 (6 bases). Germline V gene lookup returns CDR1 MGHRA and CDR2 YSYEKL. CDR3 length: 16 residues. With 3 bases removed from V and 1 base from J, the gap between germline ends came to 15 bases. The CDR3 loop is CASSQRSRDIQETQYF. CDR3 DNA sequence: TGCGCCAGCAGCCAGAGGTCCCGGGACATCCAAGAGACCCAGTACTTC.

This clone was seen once. The chain has TRBV7-9 and TRBJ1-1; D is unresolved. Trimming stripped 3 bases from V and 0 bases from J, with 5 bases between. Germline CDR1 and CDR2: SEHNR and FQNEAQ (reference sequence). The CDR3 has 13 residues. CDR3 protein: CASSFGMNTEAFF. DNA for the CDR3: TGTGCCAGCAGCTTCGGGATGAACACTGAAGCTTTCTTT.

This clone was recorded a few times. The chain employs TRBV18 and TRBJ2-2, with TRBD1 matching 8 bases. Trimming took 2 bases from V and 2 from J; bases not matched to a gene: 7. CDR1 is KGHSH, CDR2 LQKENI, per germline. This CDR3 has 17 residues. In DNA form, the CDR3 reads TGTGCCAGCTCACCATCGTTAGGACAGGGAAACACCGGGGAGCTGTTTTTT. Translated, it gives CASSPSLGQGNTGELFF.

This chain links TRBV10-3 with TRBJ1-1; weak D call: TRBD1 (5 bases). Germline values: CDR1 ENHRY, CDR2 SYGVKD. The V end lost 2 bases, the J end lost 1 base, and 14 bases lay between the germline ends. The CDR3 covers 16 residues. CDR3 protein: CAISEASGLGNTEAFF. Written as DNA, the CDR3 is TGTGCCATCAGTGAGGCTTCAGGGCTGGGGAACACTGAAGCTTTCTTT.

The chain recombines TRBV27 with TRBJ1-1; no clear D. CDR3 length: 14 amino acids. Trimming removed 6 bases from V and 0 bases from J, with 11 bases in between. Germline loops: CDR1 MNHEY, CDR2 SMNVEV (reference sequence). The DNA for the CDR3 is TGTGCCAGCAGCTTTGTCGCAGTGAACACTGAAGCTTTCTTT. It is translated as CASSFVAVNTEAFF.

This clone was seen a few times. The V call is TRBV11-1, the J call TRBJ2-4, with 9 bases that match TRBD2. V shed 5 bases, J shed 0 bases, and the junction held 2 bases outside the gene matches. The CDR3 is 15 amino acids. Germline CDR1 is SGHAT and CDR2 is FQDESV (reference sequence). CDR3 DNA sequence: TGTGCCAGCAGCCCGACTAGCGGAGCCAAAAACATTCAGTACTTC. This translates into CASSPTSGAKNIQYF. The full variable domain, completed using reference TRBV11-1 and TRBJ2-4, is EAEVAQSPRYKITEKSQAVAFWCDPISGHATLYWYRQILGQGPELLVQFQDESVVDDSQLPKDRFSAERLKGVDSTLKIQPAELGDSAMYLCASSPTSGAKNIQYFGAGTRLSVL.

The chain employs TRBV4-3 and TRBJ1-1, with D perhaps TRBD1 (6 bases). Per the germline V gene, CDR1 is LGHNA and CDR2 is YSLEER. The CDR3 has 14 residues. V lost 5 bases, J lost 0 bases, and 10 bases lay in between. The CDR3 DNA follows: TGCGCCAGCAGCTGGGGACAAATGAACACTGAAGCTTTCTTT. This encodes CASSWGQMNTEAFF.

This chain connects TRBV4-3 to TRBJ2-7, with 8 bases matching TRBD1. The CDR3 length is 14 residues. The V gene end was trimmed by 2 bases and the J gene end by 2 bases; junction bases not matched to a gene: 2. Germline CDR1 LGHNA, CDR2 YSLEER. The CDR3 DNA is TGCGCCAGCAGCCAAACGACAGGGGCCTACGAGCAGTACTTC. Residues: CASSQTTGAYEQYF.

The V and J genes are TRBV7-2 and TRBJ2-5; the D gene is possibly TRBD1 (6 bases). This CDR3 contains 14 residues. The V gene's germline CDR1 is SGHTA and CDR2 FQGNSA. V was clipped by 5 bases and J by 9 bases, with 19 bases between them. The CDR3 reads CASSPQGTPGPQYF. The CDR3 DNA is TGTGCCAGCAGCCCCCAGGGGACCCCTGGCCCCCAGTACTTC.

CDR3 protein: CASSLVSVISSGANVLTF. The CDR3 DNA sequence: TGTGCCAGCAGCTTGGTATCAGTAATATCCTCTGGGGCCAACGTCCTGACTTTC. The V call is TRBV5-8, the J call TRBJ2-6; D unresolved. This CDR3 is 18 amino acids long. Trimming took 0 bases from V and 0 from J, leaving 13 bases between them. Germline V gene lookup returns CDR1 SGHTS and CDR2 YDEGEE.

The chain employs TRBV2 and TRBJ1-3; D might be TRBD1 (5 bases). This CDR3 spans 15 amino acids. Trimming took 6 bases from V and 0 from J, leaving 12 bases between them. Germline CDR1 reads SNHLY; CDR2 reads FYNNEI. This CDR3 is CASSVDSYSGNTIYF. CDR3 in DNA: TGTGCCAGCAGCGTCGACAGCTACTCTGGAAACACCATATATTTT.